This T cell receptor (beta chain) was retrieved from a study of blood T cell repertoires in COVID-19. At the level of the study: Donors in the United States, Italy and Spain gave samples during acute or convalescent COVID-19.

In its sample, this clone was seen a few times. Deletions cut 2 bases from V and 5 bases from J, with 12 bases between. This CDR3 region has 14 residues. CDR1 is SGHAT and CDR2 is FQNNGV in the germline V gene. In the source study's methods: Amplification of reference gene primers provided the estimated nucleated cell counts. The repertoire was sequenced with immunoSEQ multiplex PCR; TCRdb's copy has only in-frame clones and lacks some. That table is the source of V, J and clone size, and D and trimming were worked out from the DNA. Here the sample spans tens of thousands of clones, approximately 88% being singletons.

The receptor was derived from a man between 40 and 49 years old with acute or convalescent COVID-19. The chain employs TRBV11-2 and TRBJ1-1; D perhaps matches TRBD1 (6 bases). Sequencing was carried out using peripheral blood. This chain's CDR3 is CASSLSGGATEAFF. The CDR3 DNA is TGTGCCAGCAGCTTAAGCGGGGGGGCGACTGAAGCTTTCTTT. The full variable domain, rest sourced from reference TRBV11-2 and TRBJ1-1, is EAGVAQSPRYKIIEKRQSVAFWCNPISGHATLYWYQQILGQGPKLLIQFQNNGVVDDSQLPKDRFSAERLKGVDSTLKIQPAKLEDSAVYLCASSLSGGATEAFFGQGTRLTVV.